The rows below give T cell receptor beta chains drawn from one sample of a study of blood T cell repertoires in COVID-19. Here immunoSEQ multiplex PCR was the method, and the copy in TCRdb shows in-frame clones only, minus some. The sample contains some 110,000 clones, 65% to 80% of which appear only once. The sequencing input was peripheral blood. Every receptor here comes from a man aged 65 to 85 with acute or convalescent COVID-19. The CDR3 runs from the conserved cysteine through the conserved F or W. A D gene is named only where the DNA matches it firmly. Some rows have no size entry. The others give once, few or many, or a class for an expanded clone.

clone_size j_call v_call d_call cdr3_aa cdr3_nt
. TRBJ2-1 TRBV3-1/TRBV3-2 . CASSPEASVGNEQFF TGTGCCAGCAGCCCCGAGGCTAGCGTGGGGAATGAGCAGTTCTTC
. TRBJ2-5 TRBV7-9 TRBD2 CASSWGLAPNQETQYF TGTGCCAGCAGCTGGGGACTAGCTCCCAACCAAGAGACCCAGTACTTC
. TRBJ1-1 TRBV5-6 . CASSVASNTEAFF TGTGCCAGCAGTGTGGCCAGTAACACTGAAGCTTTCTTT
. TRBJ2-2 TRBV19 . CASSTGRGRVEELFF TGTGCCAGTAGTACAGGCAGGGGCCGCGTTGAGGAGCTGTTTTTT
. TRBJ2-7 TRBV6-5 TRBD2 CASSRGGYNLDEQYF TGTGCCAGCAGTAGGGGAGGGTATAATTTGGACGAGCAGTACTTC
. TRBJ2-1 TRBV28 TRBD2 CASQGLAGVGEQFF TGTGCCAGTCAGGGACTAGCGGGAGTGGGTGAGCAGTTCTTC
once TRBJ1-2 TRBV28 TRBD1 CASSADRVKGYTF TGTGCCAGCAGTGCTGACAGGGTGAAAGGCTACACCTTC
. TRBJ1-1 TRBV5-4 . CASNLQGMSTEAFF TGTGCCAGCAACTTACAGGGAATGAGCACTGAAGCTTTCTTT
. TRBJ2-1 TRBV7-9 . CASSFPLTQRASSYNEQFF TGTGCCAGCAGCTTTCCCCTGACACAGCGGGCCAGCTCCTACAATGAGCAGTTCTTC
. TRBJ2-7 TRBV27 TRBD2 CASSPGTSGGYEQYF TGTGCCAGCAGTCCCGGGACTAGCGGAGGATACGAGCAGTACTTC
once TRBJ2-3 TRBV5-1 TRBD2 CASSGPGLAGVADTQYF TGCGCCAGCAGCGGCCCGGGACTAGCGGGAGTGGCAGATACGCAGTATTTT
. TRBJ2-1 TRBV28 TRBD1 CASSADRVSYNEQFF TGTGCCAGCAGCGCAGACAGGGTATCCTACAATGAGCAGTTCTTC
few TRBJ2-3 TRBV5-5 TRBD1 CASSPGQGGWTDTQYF TGTGCCAGCAGCCCGGGACAGGGTGGTTGGACAGATACGCAGTATTTT
. TRBJ1-2 TRBV2 . CASRIDSYGYTF TGTGCCAGCAGGATCGACAGCTATGGCTACACCTTC
. TRBJ2-7 TRBV30 TRBD2 CAWRREGHSYEQYF TGTGCCTGGAGGCGGGAGGGCCATTCCTACGAGCAGTACTTC
. TRBJ2-1 TRBV6-5 TRBD1 CASSFGQGGYEQFF TGTGCCAGCAGTTTCGGACAGGGTGGCTATGAGCAGTTCTTC
. TRBJ2-6 TRBV30 TRBD1 CALDRVPLSGANVLTF TGTGCCTTAGACAGGGTTCCCCTCTCTGGGGCCAACGTCCTGACTTTC
. TRBJ2-7 TRBV28 TRBD2 CASSLLAREQYF TGTGCCAGCAGCCTACTAGCGCGGGAGCAGTACTTC
. TRBJ1-5 TRBV7-8 . CASSTKAHQPQHF TGTGCCAGCAGCACCAAAGCCCATCAGCCCCAGCATTTT
. TRBJ1-1 TRBV7-8 . CASSFSPGGGNTEAFF TGTGCCAGCAGCTTTTCGCCTGGGGGAGGAAACACTGAAGCTTTCTTT
. TRBJ2-3 TRBV14 TRBD2 CASSQGRTSRLYF TGTGCCAGCAGCCAAGGTCGGACTAGTAGACTTTATTTT
. TRBJ1-6 TRBV7-2 . CASSAIQGNNSPLHF TGTGCCAGCAGCGCCATACAGGGCAACAATTCACCCCTCCACTTT
once TRBJ2-5 TRBV7-2 . CASSLAPVSRETQYF TGTGCCAGCAGCTTAGCGCCCGTAAGCCGAGAGACCCAGTACTTC
. TRBJ2-1 TRBV5-4 . CASSLSAGQYNEQFF TGTGCCAGCAGCTTGTCGGCGGGGCAATACAATGAGCAGTTCTTC
. TRBJ2-7 TRBV5-6 TRBD1 CASSSGQGAREQYF TGTGCCAGCAGCTCCGGACAGGGGGCCCGCGAGCAGTACTTC
. TRBJ2-5 TRBV7-9 TRBD2 CASSSITAGGGETQYF TGTGCCAGCAGCTCGATCACGGCGGGAGGAGGAGAGACCCAGTACTTC
once TRBJ2-3 TRBV7-2 . CASSPPGLVPDTQYF TGTGCCAGCAGCCCCCCAGGACTGGTCCCAGATACGCAGTATTTT
. TRBJ1-4 TRBV2 . CASSDGYNEKLFF TGTGCCAGCAGCGACGGGTATAATGAAAAACTGTTTTTT
. TRBJ1-1 TRBV11-2 . CASSLQMNTEAFF TGTGCCAGCAGCTTACAGATGAACACTGAAGCTTTCTTT
. TRBJ1-6 TRBV5-4 . CASSLDRTSSYNSPLHF TGTGCCAGCAGCCTGGACAGAACGAGCTCCTATAATTCACCCCTCCACTTT
. TRBJ1-3 TRBV10-3 . CAISDSGLDSGNTIYF TGTGCCATCAGTGACTCGGGATTGGACTCTGGAAACACCATATATTTT
. TRBJ1-2 TRBV15 . CATSRGGDASRDGYTF TGTGCCACCAGCAGAGGGGGGGATGCATCGCGGGATGGCTACACCTTC
once TRBJ1-2 TRBV29-1 TRBD1 CSVVGQGNWGYTF TGCAGCGTTGTGGGACAGGGGAATTGGGGCTACACCTTC
once TRBJ1-1 TRBV30 TRBD1 CAWSEPPGQLATEAFF TGTGCCTGGAGTGAACCTCCGGGACAGTTAGCCACTGAAGCTTTCTTT
few TRBJ1-2 TRBV3-1/TRBV3-2 . CASSQVQNYGYTF TGTGCCAGCAGCCAAGTTCAAAACTATGGCTACACCTTC
once TRBJ1-1 TRBV5-1 TRBD1 CASSFLGQGAGDTEAFF TGCGCCAGCAGCTTCCTTGGACAGGGGGCGGGGGACACTGAAGCTTTCTTT
. TRBJ1-1 TRBV6-5 . CASTGRTEAFF TGTGCCAGCACTGGGAGAACTGAAGCTTTCTTT
. TRBJ2-1 TRBV15 . CATSKRGPSGPEEQFF TGTGCCACCAGCAAGAGGGGGCCTAGCGGGCCGGAGGAGCAGTTCTTC
. TRBJ1-4 TRBV4-3 TRBD1 CASSTQGLGEKLFF TGCGCCAGCAGCACACAGGGGCTAGGGGAAAAACTGTTTTTT
. TRBJ2-3 TRBV5-4 TRBD1 CASSLVSGQGAHTQYF TGTGCCAGCAGCTTGGTATCCGGACAGGGGGCGCATACGCAGTATTTT
. TRBJ2-3 TRBV14 . CASSQVYPTDTQYF TGTGCCAGCAGCCAAGTCTACCCCACAGATACGCAGTATTTT
. TRBJ2-7 TRBV6-5 . CASSKNGQPYEQYF TGTGCCAGCAGTAAAAACGGACAGCCCTACGAGCAGTACTTC
. TRBJ2-5 TRBV7-3 . CASSLTAGRIETQYF TGTGCCAGCAGCTTAACTGCAGGGAGGATAGAGACCCAGTACTTC